This passage covers 14 T cell receptor beta chains from one sample sequenced in a study of shared clonotypes between healthy human individuals. Profiling relied on immunoSEQ multiplex PCR, and the TCRdb table lists in-frame clones only, not all of them. The table includes millions of clones, 90% to 95% detected once. Sequenced: naive CD4+ T cells sorted from blood. Specified subset: CD45RA+ positively selected. The receptors shown here come from a man between 18 and 29 years old in good health.

J is TRBJ2-7 and V is TRBV4-1, with a possible D match to TRBD1 (5 bases). CDR1 and CDR2 from the germline V gene are MGHRA and YSYEKL. The CDR3 loop spans 14 amino acids. V lost 0 bases and J lost 4, with 10 bases in between. CDR3 loop: CASSQEQEIYEQYF. In nucleotides, the CDR3 is TGCGCCAGCAGCCAAGAACAGGAGATATACGAGCAGTACTTC.

This clone occurred many times. The chain uses TRBV18 and TRBJ2-7; D may be TRBD2 (5 bases). Germline V gene data show CDR1 as KGHSH and CDR2 as LQKENI. Trimming removed 3 bases at V and 6 bases at J, with 15 bases between. This CDR3 contains 14 residues. CDR3 in amino acids: CASSPAGGYAEQYF. In nucleotides, the CDR3 is TGTGCCAGCTCACCCGCTGGCGGGTACGCCGAGCAGTACTTC.

The chain has TRBV7-2 and TRBJ2-3; D might be TRBD2 (6 bases). Germline V lookup: CDR1 SGHTA, CDR2 FQGNSA. Trimming removed 1 base at V and 2 bases at J, with 19 bases between. This CDR3 has 18 amino acids. The CDR3 nucleotides read TGTGCCAGCAGCTTAGTTCCCTACGGGAGTTTGATCACAGATACGCAGTATTTT. This sequence encodes CASSLVPYGSLITDTQYF.

This clone was found once. This chain uses TRBV28 with TRBJ1-2; 12 positions agree with TRBD1. The CDR3 has 15 amino acids. The junction had 5 bases not matched to a gene; V was cut back by 5 bases and J by 4 bases. Germline CDR1 MDHEN, CDR2 SYDVKM. The CDR3 region is CASSKPGQGAYGYTF. CDR3 bases: TGTGCCAGCAGTAAACCGGGACAGGGGGCCTATGGCTACACCTTC.

The chain uses TRBV25-1 and TRBJ1-2; D is ambiguous. The germline V gene encodes CDR1 MGHDK and CDR2 SYGVNS. The CDR3 consists of 14 residues. V lost 3 bases and J lost 4, with 12 bases in between. In nucleotides, the CDR3 is TGTGCCAGCAGTGATCGCCGGGCCAGCTATGGCTACACCTTC. Protein sequence: CASSDRRASYGYTF.

The gene calls are TRBV5-4 and TRBJ1-3; D gene unclear. The CDR3 is 15 amino acids. Germline CDR1 and CDR2: SGHNT and YYREEE (reference sequence). With 0 bases removed from V and 0 bases from J, the gap between germline ends came to 7 bases. CDR3 in amino acids: CASSLALNSGNTIYF. DNA of the CDR3: TGTGCCAGCAGCTTGGCCCTGAACTCTGGAAACACCATATATTTT.

This chain links TRBV19 with TRBJ1-1; unclear D gene. Germline loops: CDR1 LNHDA, CDR2 SQIVND (reference sequence). The V end lost 5 bases, the J end lost 3 bases, and 16 bases lay between the germline ends. CDR3 size: 15 residues. CDR3 in amino acids: CASSPRTRADTEAFF. Written as DNA, the CDR3 is TGTGCCAGTAGTCCCCGCACTCGGGCGGACACTGAAGCTTTCTTT.

This chain joins TRBV18 and TRBJ1-2; D not certain. CDR1 is KGHSH, CDR2 LQKENI, per germline. The CDR3 totals 13 residues. V was shortened by 6 bases and J by 1 base, with 9 bases between the two germline ends. The CDR3 here is CASSQQYNYGYTF. The CDR3 DNA follows: TGTGCCAGCTCGCAACAGTATAACTATGGCTACACCTTC.

The genes are TRBV5-1 and TRBJ1-3, with a tentative D call TRBD1 (5 bases). The CDR3 runs 15 residues. Germline CDR1 SGHRS, CDR2 YFSETQ. Trimming took off 5 bases at V and 2 bases at J, with 14 bases between the two ends. CDR3 sequence (DNA): TGCGCCAGCAGTGGTCAGGGAGTTACTGGAAACACCATATATTTT. Protein sequence: CASSGQGVTGNTIYF.

The rearrangement joins TRBV6-1 to TRBJ1-4; D not certain. This CDR3 spans 12 amino acids. Trimming pared 4 bases from V and 8 bases from J, leaving 8 bases between. Germline V gives CDR1 MNHNS, CDR2 SASEGT. This CDR3 reads CASSAPSEKLFF. Written as DNA, the CDR3 is TGTGCCAGCAGTGCCCCCTCCGAAAAACTGTTTTTT.

This chain uses TRBV30 with TRBJ1-1, with 7 bases lining up with TRBD1. The CDR3 is 13 amino acids. Trimming at V came to 1 base and at J to 7 bases, leaving 6 bases not matched to a gene. In germline, CDR1 is GTSNPN, CDR2 SVGIG (reference sequence). CDR3 residues: CAWSAGYRGEAFF. CDR3 nucleotide sequence: TGTGCCTGGAGTGCGGGATACAGGGGTGAAGCTTTCTTT.

This sequence joins TRBV5-1 and TRBJ2-3; D may be TRBD2 (6 bases). This CDR3 contains 15 residues. V lost 6 bases to trimming and J lost 1 base, with 15 bases between them. The germline CDR1 and CDR2 sequences are SGHRS and YFSETQ. In nucleotides, the CDR3 is TGCGCCAGCACATATGGATCGGGGGGCACAGATACGCAGTATTTT. Translation gives CASTYGSGGTDTQYF.

The chain uses TRBV11-2 and TRBJ2-1; D possibly corresponds to TRBD1 (6 bases). CDR3 size: 14 residues. Trimming stripped 5 bases from V and 0 bases from J, with 8 bases between. CDR1 and CDR2 (germline): SGHAT, FQNNGV. The CDR3 region has the DNA TGTGCCAGCAGCCAAGGGGGCTCCTACAATGAGCAGTTCTTC. Translated: CASSQGGSYNEQFF.

The chain has TRBV19 and TRBJ1-1, with D possibly TRBD1 on 5 matching bases. The V end lost 5 bases, the J end lost 1 base, and 14 bases lay between the germline ends. The CDR3 loop spans 15 amino acids. Germline loops: CDR1 LNHDA, CDR2 SQIVND (reference sequence). The CDR3 is CASSPQGKANTEAFF. The CDR3 nucleotides are TGTGCCAGTAGTCCCCAGGGAAAGGCGAACACTGAAGCTTTCTTT. The variable domain in full, completed from reference TRBV19 and TRBJ1-1, reads DGGITQSPKYLFRKEGQNVTLSCEQNLNHDAMYWYRQDPGQGLRLIYYSQIVNDFQKGDIAEGYSVSREKKESFPLTVTSAQKNPTAFYLCASSPQGKANTEAFFGQGTRLTVV.